One sample yielded the 3 T cell receptor beta chains listed below, sequenced in a study of spatial heterogeneity in lung cancer. From the 5' RACE reads, TCRdb called clonotypes with MiXCR, one entry per CDR3 protein. The data hold about 35,000 distinct CDR3 sequences, with 3.1% observed a single time. The time point here: sample taken at primary tumor resection. The source was normal lung tissue next to the tumor, collected at surgery. The receptors were gathered from a male donor with early-stage non-small cell lung cancer.

This clonotype was observed many times. The chain recombines TRBV7-3 with TRBJ2-2; tentatively, D is TRBD1 (5 bases). The CDR3 length is 14 residues. CDR1 is SGHTA, CDR2 FQGTGA, per germline. V gave up 2 bases and J gave up 1 base, with 5 bases separating them. The CDR3 DNA reads TGTGCCAGCAGCTTACAGGGGAACACCGGGGAGCTGTTTTTT. Encoded protein: CASSLQGNTGELFF.

This clonotype was counted ten times or more. The V gene is TRBV4-3, the J gene TRBJ1-2; D not certain. The CDR3 covers 15 residues. From germline, CDR1 is LGHNA and CDR2 YSLEER. Trimming left V 4 bases short and J 0 bases short, with 12 bases between. CDR3 sequence reads: CASSLHWTSNYGYTF. In DNA, the CDR3 is TGCGCCAGCAGCCTTCACTGGACGTCTAACTATGGCTACACCTTC.

The chain combines TRBV24-1 with TRBJ2-3, with D possibly being TRBD1 (7 bases). Trimming took off 1 base at V and 4 bases at J, with 11 bases between the two ends. There are 15 residues in the CDR3. CDR1 and CDR2 (germline): KGHDR, SFDVKD. For the CDR3, the DNA is TGTGCCACCAGTGATTTCTCCAGGGGGGCAGATACGCAGTATTTT. Translating it yields CATSDFSRGADTQYF.